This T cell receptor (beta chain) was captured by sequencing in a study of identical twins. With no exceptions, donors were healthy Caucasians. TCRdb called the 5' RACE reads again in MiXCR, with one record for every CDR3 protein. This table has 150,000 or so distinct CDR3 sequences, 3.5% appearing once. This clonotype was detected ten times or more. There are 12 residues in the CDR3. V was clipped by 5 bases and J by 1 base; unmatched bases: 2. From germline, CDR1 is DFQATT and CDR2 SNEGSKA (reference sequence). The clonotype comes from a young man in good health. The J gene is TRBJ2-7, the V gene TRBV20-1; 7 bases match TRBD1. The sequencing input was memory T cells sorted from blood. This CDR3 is CSAGQESYEQYF. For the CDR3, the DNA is TGCAGTGCTGGACAGGAGTCCTACGAGCAGTACTTC.